These 11 T cell receptor beta chains originate from one sample sequenced in a study of shared clonotypes between healthy human individuals. Profiling relied on immunoSEQ multiplex PCR, and the TCRdb table lists in-frame clones only, not all of them. The sample yields over a million clones, roughly 80% seen once. Material for sequencing was memory CD4+ T cells sorted from blood. Subset given: CD45RA-negative fraction. The receptors were gathered from a young man in good health.

The V gene is TRBV5-6, the J gene TRBJ2-2, with 7 bases identical to TRBD1. J was trimmed by 0 bases and V by 2 bases; bases with no gene match: 4. CDR3 length equals 16 residues. CDR1 SGHDT and CDR2 YYEEEE come from the germline V gene. Here the CDR3 reads CASSLLGTANTGELFF. CDR3 DNA sequence: TGTGCCAGCAGCTTACTGGGGACAGCGAACACCGGGGAGCTGTTTTTT.

The chain recombines TRBV7-9 with TRBJ1-2, with 7 bases aligning to TRBD1. V dropped 5 bases and J dropped 7; count of bases not matched to a gene: 4. Germline-derived CDR1 and CDR2 are SEHNR and FQNEAQ (reference sequence). This CDR3 is built from 12 residues. DNA for the CDR3: TGTGCCAGCAGCCCCAGACAGGGTGGCTACACCTTC. Protein: CASSPRQGGYTF.

This sequence joins TRBV28 and TRBJ2-5; a possible D gene is TRBD2 (6 bases). The V gene lost 3 bases and the J gene lost 2 bases, with 13 bases spanning the gap. Germline values: CDR1 MDHEN, CDR2 SYDVKM. This CDR3 comprises 15 residues. The DNA for the CDR3 is TGTGCCAGCAGTTTCGCGGGACCTCAGCAAGAGACCCAGTACTTC. It encodes CASSFAGPQQETQYF.

This clone was recorded a few times. This specimen includes other DNA sequences encoding the same CDR3. The V and J genes are TRBV18 and TRBJ2-1, with D perhaps matching TRBD2 (5 bases). Between the trimmed V and J ends, which lost 3 bases and 9 bases, there was a span of 12 bases. The CDR3 spans 13 residues. Germline lookup yields CDR1 KGHSH and CDR2 LQKENI. In DNA, the CDR3 is TGTGCCAGCTCACCCCCGGGGTCGGGTGAGCAGTTCTTC. Its protein product is CASSPPGSGEQFF. The variable domain in full, completed from reference TRBV18 and TRBJ2-1, reads NAGVMQNPRHLVRRRGQEARLRCSPMKGHSHVYWYRQLPEEGLKFMVYLQKENIIDESGMPKERFSAEFPKEGPSILRIQQVVRGDSAAYFCASSPPGSGEQFFGPGTRLTVL.

This rearrangement joins TRBV4-1 to TRBJ2-7; D is possibly TRBD1 (6 bases). Germline V lookup: CDR1 MGHRA, CDR2 YSYEKL. Trimming removed 6 bases at V and 2 bases at J, with 17 bases between. The CDR3 runs to 15 residues. The CDR3 is CASRLGTGKTYEQYF. The CDR3 DNA follows: TGCGCCAGCAGACTAGGAACAGGGAAAACCTACGAGCAGTACTTC.

The V gene is TRBV5-4, the J gene TRBJ2-1; D not certain. CDR1 SGHNT and CDR2 YYREEE come from the germline V gene (reference sequence). V lost 5 bases and J 0 bases, leaving 12 bases between the germline ends. This CDR3 contains 15 residues. The chain's CDR3 is CASRIDSSSYNEQFF. CDR3 nucleotide sequence: TGTGCCAGCAGGATCGACTCGAGCTCCTACAATGAGCAGTTCTTC.

This clone was seen only once. Other DNA sequences from this sample encode an identical CDR3 as well. This CDR3 is CASSSRTGTEAFF. The CDR3 region has the DNA TGTGCCAGCAGCTCCCGGACCGGTACTGAAGCTTTCTTT. V usage is TRBV7-3 and J usage is TRBJ1-1; D is unclear. The CDR3 spans 13 residues. Between the trimmed V and J ends, which lost 4 bases and 5 bases, there was a span of 11 bases. The germline gives CDR1 SGHTA, CDR2 FQGTGA.

J is TRBJ2-1 and V is TRBV7-2; 14 bases fit TRBD2. The CDR3 runs to 16 residues. From germline, CDR1 is SGHTA and CDR2 FQGNSA. The V and J ends lost 5 bases and 9 bases, in that order; junction bases with no gene match: 9. The CDR3 DNA reads TGTGCCAGCAGCCAGTTCGGGACTAGCGGGAGTAGTGAGCAGTTCTTC. It yields the protein CASSQFGTSGSSEQFF.

The genes are TRBV10-3 and TRBJ2-1; the match to TRBD1 covers 8 bases. V shed 8 bases, J shed 8 bases, and the junction held 5 bases outside the gene matches. This CDR3 spans 12 amino acids. From germline, CDR1 is ENHRY and CDR2 SYGVKD. CDR3 coding DNA: TGTGCCATCGGGAAACAGGGGGATGAGCAGTTCTTC. The encoded protein is CAIGKQGDEQFF.

At least ten counts were recorded for this clone. V is TRBV2 and J is TRBJ1-5, with TRBD1 identical over 9 bases. V lost 1 base to trimming and J lost 2 bases; unmatched junction nucleotides: 6. CDR1 SNHLY and CDR2 FYNNEI come from the germline V gene. The CDR3 loop spans 17 amino acids. CDR3 nucleotide sequence: TGTGCCAGCAGTGAAGAGGGGACAGGGATCGGCAATCAGCCCCAGCATTTT. Translated, it gives CASSEEGTGIGNQPQHF.

The rearrangement links TRBV5-1 to TRBJ2-1, with a possible D match to TRBD2 (7 bases). CDR1 SGHRS and CDR2 YFSETQ come from the germline V gene. The CDR3 totals 15 residues. The V end was cut by 7 bases, the J end by 9 bases, with 23 bases between. CDR3 sequence: CASRGGASLMTEQFF. The CDR3 DNA sequence: TGCGCCAGCCGTGGGGGGGCCTCCCTTATGACTGAGCAGTTCTTC. Together with reference TRBV5-1 and TRBJ2-1, the CDR3 gives the full variable domain: KAGVTQTPRYLIKTRGQQVTLSCSPISGHRSVSWYQQTPGQGLQFLFEYFSETQRNKGNFPGRFSGRQFSNSRSEMNVSTLELGDSALYLCASRGGASLMTEQFFGPGTRLTVL.